Each of the 29 T cell receptor beta chains below was sequenced from the same sample in a study of blood T cell repertoires in COVID-19. This table comes from immunoSEQ multiplex PCR, and its TCRdb copy is limited to in-frame clones, with some not included. The sample has roughly 15,000 clones, over 65% seen once. Sequencing was performed on peripheral blood. All receptors come from a boy between 2 and 15 years old with active or convalescent COVID-19.

The gene calls are TRBV9 and TRBJ2-1; tentative D call: TRBD2 (5 bases). V shed 0 bases and J shed 6 bases, with 7 bases lying between them. This CDR3 has 13 residues. Per germline, CDR1 SGDLS and CDR2 YYNGEE. CDR3 amino acids: CASSVGLANEQFF. The CDR3 DNA reads TGTGCCAGCAGCGTAGGGCTAGCCAATGAGCAGTTCTTC.

V is TRBV24-1 and J is TRBJ2-3; D gene ambiguous. Germline V gene lookup returns CDR1 KGHDR and CDR2 SFDVKD. The germline V and J ends were trimmed by 4 bases and 0 bases, with 7 bases remaining between them. There are 14 residues in the CDR3. The CDR3 coding sequence is TGTGCCACCAGTGACACGCAGAGCACAGATACGCAGTATTTT. It yields the protein CATSDTQSTDTQYF.

By share, this clone counts as medium-sized. V gene TRBV10-2 combines with J gene TRBJ1-1; D is ambiguous. V shed 5 bases and J shed 6 bases, with 7 bases lying between them. CDR3 length equals 11 residues. Looked up from germline, CDR1 is WSHSY and CDR2 is SAAADI. The CDR3: CASSLGAEAFF. The DNA for the CDR3 is TGCGCCAGCAGTCTAGGAGCTGAAGCTTTCTTT.

This chain connects TRBV5-8 to TRBJ2-2; D is unresolved. Germline CDR1 and CDR2: SGHTS and YDEGEE. V lost 0 bases and J lost 7, with 13 bases in between. This CDR3 contains 15 residues. CDR3 nucleotide sequence: TGTGCCAGCAGCTTGGTGAGGCTCCCCGGCGGGGAGCTGTTTTTT. It specifies CASSLVRLPGGELFF. Based on the CDR3 plus reference TRBV5-8 and TRBJ2-2, the full variable domain is EAGVTQSPTHLIKTRGQQATLRCSPISGHTSVYWYQQALGLGLQFLLWYDEGEERNRGNFPPRFSGRQFPNYSSELNVNALELEDSALYLCASSLVRLPGGELFFGEGSRLTVL.

The V gene is TRBV4-1, the J gene TRBJ2-7, with D perhaps TRBD1 (5 bases). Per germline, CDR1 MGHRA and CDR2 YSYEKL. The CDR3 contains 15 residues. Trimming pared 3 bases from V and 2 bases from J, leaving 14 bases between. DNA of the CDR3: TGCGCCAGCAGCCATCCTCCCGAAGGGGCCTACGAGCAGTACTTC. Protein sequence: CASSHPPEGAYEQYF.

The rearrangement links TRBV28 to TRBJ1-2; D may be TRBD1 (5 bases). Trimming took off 5 bases at V and 4 bases at J, with 8 bases between the two ends. CDR1 MDHEN and CDR2 SYDVKM come from the germline V gene. This CDR3 is 12 amino acids long. The CDR3 region is CASSDSSYGYTF. CDR3 DNA sequence: TGTGCCAGCAGTGACAGCAGCTATGGCTACACCTTC.

The chain uses TRBV28 and TRBJ2-5; 8 bases are shared with TRBD2. Per the germline V gene, CDR1 is MDHEN and CDR2 is SYDVKM. Trimming removed 4 bases from V and 5 bases from J; junction bases left unmatched: 9. The CDR3 is 15 amino acids. The CDR3 nucleotides are TGTGCCAGCAGTTACCCCTCGGGGGGGAGGGAGACCCAGTACTTC. Translation gives CASSYPSGGRETQYF.

J is TRBJ1-3 and V is TRBV5-3; D is unresolved. TRBV5-3 is reported as an ORF; its role is uncertain. There are 15 residues in the CDR3. V lost 1 base and J 0 bases, leaving 8 bases between the germline ends. The CDR3: CARSLPVNSGNTIYF. The CDR3 coding sequence is TGTGCCAGAAGCTTGCCGGTAAACTCTGGAAACACCATATATTTT.

V and J are TRBV12-5 and TRBJ2-3, with D possibly being TRBD2 (7 bases). V dropped 9 bases and J dropped 5 bases, with 18 bases sitting between them. Germline values: CDR1 LGHNT, CDR2 FRNRAP. This CDR3 has 14 residues. Here the CDR3 DNA reads TGTGCTAGCCGAATGCGGGGGCGGAAAGATACGCAGTATTTT. It translates to CASRMRGRKDTQYF. Full variable domain (rest looked up from reference TRBV12-5 and TRBJ2-3): DARVTQTPRHKVTEMGQEVTMRCQPILGHNTVFWYRQTMMQGLELLAYFRNRAPLDDSGMPKDRFSAEMPDATLATLKIQPSEPRDSAVYFCASRMRGRKDTQYFGPGTRLTVL.

V gene TRBV27 combines with J gene TRBJ2-1; 10 nucleotides line up with TRBD2. There are 14 residues in the CDR3. The germline gives CDR1 MNHEY, CDR2 SMNVEV (reference sequence). V shed 5 bases, J shed 7 bases, and the junction held 5 bases outside the gene matches. For the CDR3, the DNA is TGTGCCAGCAGTGAGCGGGAGGGCCGGAATGAGCAGTTCTTC. Encoded protein: CASSEREGRNEQFF.

V is TRBV30 and J is TRBJ1-6; TRBD1 is a possible D gene (5 bases). The V gene's germline CDR1 is GTSNPN and CDR2 SVGIG (reference sequence). Between the trimmed V and J ends, which lost 5 bases and 7 bases, there was a span of 9 bases. The CDR3 runs 12 residues. The CDR3 nucleotides are TGTGCCTGGGACAGAACCAATTCACCCCTCCACTTT. It is translated as CAWDRTNSPLHF.

The chain recombines TRBV3-1 (or the pseudogene TRBV3-2) with TRBJ2-7; 9 nucleotides agree with TRBD1. Looked up from germline, CDR1 is LGHDT and CDR2 is YNNKEL (reference sequence). This CDR3 comprises 13 residues. With 3 bases clipped from V and 6 bases from J, the junction kept 3 bases outside the gene matches. CDR3 DNA sequence: TGTGCCAGCAGCCAGGGGGACAGGGCCGAGCAGTACGTC. Amino acids: CASSQGDRAEQYV.

This clone has more than one count but fewer than ten. This chain links TRBV11-2 with TRBJ1-5; D uncertain. The ends were cut back, 3 bases at V and 0 bases at J, with 12 bases in the middle. CDR1 is SGHAT, CDR2 FQNNGV, per germline. CDR3 length: 16 amino acids. The CDR3 protein is CASSLGGRISNQPQHF. The CDR3 nucleotides are TGTGCCAGCAGCTTGGGAGGAAGGATTAGCAATCAGCCCCAGCATTTT.

This clone showed up just once. The rearrangement joins TRBV19 to TRBJ1-1; the match to TRBD1 covers 10 bases. Germline V CDR1 and CDR2: LNHDA, SQIVND (reference sequence). The CDR3 is 16 residues long. The V segment lost 4 bases and the J segment 3 bases; nucleotides outside the gene matches: 8. The CDR3: CASSSRDRGWDTEAFF. Here the CDR3 DNA reads TGTGCCAGTAGTAGCCGGGACAGGGGATGGGACACTGAAGCTTTCTTT.

The chain joins TRBV5-1 to TRBJ1-1; unclear D gene. CDR1 is SGHRS and CDR2 is YFSETQ in the germline V gene. The CDR3 extends over 16 amino acids. Trimming removed 0 bases at V and 7 bases at J, with 19 bases between. In DNA form, the CDR3 reads TGCGCCAGCAGCTTGGCCGGAAAAGCGAATGTCGGTGAAGCTTTCTTT. Its translation is CASSLAGKANVGEAFF.

The chain is built from TRBV29-1 and TRBJ1-2, with TRBD1 identical over 8 bases. Trimming removed 5 bases from V and 8 bases from J; junction bases left unmatched: 4. This CDR3 comprises 11 residues. Germline loops: CDR1 SQVTM, CDR2 ANQGSEA. CDR3 region: CSVKQGVGYTF. In nucleotides, the CDR3 is TGCAGCGTTAAACAGGGGGTCGGCTACACCTTC.

This sequence joins TRBV4-1 and TRBJ1-5, with TRBD1 matching over 10 bases. V lost 3 bases to trimming and J lost 4 bases; unmatched junction nucleotides: 9. This CDR3 has 17 amino acids. CDR1 is MGHRA and CDR2 is YSYEKL in the germline V gene. CDR3 protein: CASSHPLRDRGNQPQHF. The CDR3, as DNA: TGCGCCAGCAGCCATCCTTTACGGGACAGGGGAAATCAGCCCCAGCATTTT.

V and J are TRBV27 and TRBJ2-1; 9 bases are shared with TRBD2. CDR3 length: 14 residues. The V segment lost 6 bases and the J segment 7 bases; nucleotides outside the gene matches: 7. Germline CDR1 is MNHEY and CDR2 is SMNVEV (reference sequence). CDR3 loop: CASRSGLAPNEQFF. Here the CDR3 DNA reads TGTGCCAGCAGGTCGGGACTAGCCCCTAATGAGCAGTTCTTC.

This clone came up once. The chain uses TRBV25-1 and TRBJ2-4; tentatively, D is TRBD1 (6 bases). V lost 2 bases and J 4 bases, leaving 15 bases between the germline ends. Germline V gene sequence: CDR1 MGHDK, CDR2 SYGVNS. This CDR3 spans 16 amino acids. Here the CDR3 DNA reads TGTGCCAGCAGTGAAGGGGCAGGGGAACCAAAAAACATTCAGTACTTC. Translation gives CASSEGAGEPKNIQYF.

V is TRBV28 and J is TRBJ1-1; maybe TRBD1 (6 bases). The length of the CDR3 is 12 residues. The ends were cut back, 7 bases at V and 8 bases at J, with 14 bases in the middle. Germline assignment: CDR1 MDHEN and CDR2 SYDVKM. This CDR3 reads CASTLQGLEAFF. CDR3 nucleotides: TGTGCCAGCACTCTGCAGGGGTTGGAAGCTTTCTTT.

The rearrangement uses TRBV5-1 and TRBJ1-1; 10 bases match TRBD1. The CDR3 sequence is 20 residues long. The germline V gene encodes CDR1 SGHRS and CDR2 YFSETQ. Trimming cost V 10 bases and J 0 bases; bases outside gene matches: 24. The chain's CDR3 is CACHPGTGVLEGLMNTEAFF. CDR3 nucleotides: TGCGCCTGCCACCCTGGGACAGGGGTATTGGAGGGTTTAATGAACACTGAAGCTTTCTTT.

This clone was detected only a few times. The chain carries TRBV4-1 and TRBJ2-7; 12 nucleotides line up with TRBD2. V shed 4 bases, J shed 3 bases, and the junction held 10 bases outside the gene matches. Germline V lookup: CDR1 MGHRA, CDR2 YSYEKL. CDR3 length: 17 residues. CDR3 coding DNA: TGCGCCAGCAGCCTAAAAAAGACTAGCGGGAGTTTCTACGAGCAGTACTTC. Residues: CASSLKKTSGSFYEQYF.

This clone has just one count. The rearrangement uses TRBV5-1 and TRBJ2-7; the match to TRBD2 covers 7 bases. The J segment lost 5 bases and the V segment lost 0 bases, leaving 5 bases of the junction unmatched. Per germline, CDR1 SGHRS and CDR2 YFSETQ. This CDR3 comprises 14 residues. CDR3 DNA: TGCGCCAGCAGCTTGGGCGGGAGCAACAACGAGCAGTACTTC. As protein: CASSLGGSNNEQYF.

V is TRBV19 and J is TRBJ1-1; perhaps TRBD1 as D (5 bases). Per germline, CDR1 LNHDA and CDR2 SQIVND (reference sequence). CDR3 length: 14 amino acids. With 4 bases removed from V and 1 base from J, the gap between germline ends came to 10 bases. CDR3 in amino acids: CASSTDIRNTEAFF. The CDR3 DNA reads as TGTGCCAGTAGTACGGACATCAGGAACACTGAAGCTTTCTTT.

This sequence joins TRBV4-1 and TRBJ1-1; 7 nucleotides align to TRBD1. This CDR3 has 17 amino acids. Germline loops: CDR1 MGHRA, CDR2 YSYEKL. V shed 3 bases, J shed 1 base, and the junction held 11 bases outside the gene matches. The CDR3 loop is CASSHARTGRGNTEAFF. The CDR3 DNA follows: TGCGCCAGCAGCCATGCCCGGACAGGCCGCGGGAACACTGAAGCTTTCTTT.

J is TRBJ2-1 and V is TRBV2; 8 nucleotides match TRBD2. Germline values: CDR1 SNHLY, CDR2 FYNNEI. This CDR3 has 15 residues. V shed 1 base and J 6 bases; nucleotides not matched to a gene: 5. CDR3 sequence: CASSEESGGTNEQFF. The CDR3 coding sequence is TGTGCCAGCAGTGAAGAAAGCGGGGGTACCAATGAGCAGTTCTTC.

This chain's CDR3 is CASSHGQAQASYEQYF. In nucleotides, the CDR3 is TGTGCCAGCAGCCACGGACAGGCCCAAGCCTCCTACGAGCAGTACTTC. The chain is built from TRBV7-2 and TRBJ2-7; 7 nucleotides match TRBD1. The CDR3 spans 16 residues. CDR1 and CDR2 (germline): SGHTA, FQGNSA. V dropped 5 bases and J dropped 0; count of bases not matched to a gene: 10.

This clone ranks as medium-sized. The rearrangement uses TRBV20-1 and TRBJ1-2, with a tentative D call TRBD1 (6 bases). The CDR3 extends over 14 amino acids. The germline V gene encodes CDR1 DFQATT and CDR2 SNEGSKA (reference sequence). V was shortened by 3 bases and J by 5 bases, with 16 bases between the two germline ends. The CDR3, as DNA: TGCAGTGCTAGTTTCCGGGGGGGGCGGTATGGCTACACCTTC. This translates into CSASFRGGRYGYTF.

The chain couples TRBV27 to TRBJ2-2; 10 bases match TRBD2. CDR1 is MNHEY and CDR2 is SMNVEV in the germline V gene (reference sequence). The CDR3 contains 17 residues. V shed 6 bases and J 1 base; nucleotides not matched to a gene: 8. This chain's CDR3 is CASSRLAGGGNTGELFF. The CDR3 nucleotides are TGTGCCAGCAGCCGACTAGCGGGCGGGGGGAACACCGGGGAGCTGTTTTTT.